This T cell receptor (beta chain) was captured in a study of blood T cell repertoires in COVID-19. Background on the study: From T cells, B-cell-depleted T cells, or PBMCs came the material, which was cDNA or gDNA.

Authors' data handling: Scientists estimated how many nucleated cells there were by amplifying reference gene primers. Repertoires were generated with immunoSEQ multiplex PCR, while TCRdb's copy carries only in-frame clones and drops some. V and J calls plus clone size are reproduced from that table; the DNA served to infer D and trimming. The sample gives tens of thousands of clones, about nine tenths of which show up once; around 2.3% is in the top ten. Trimming cost V 6 bases and J 2 bases, with 10 bases left between them. The CDR3 spans 13 residues. From germline, CDR1 is LNHDA and CDR2 SQIVND (reference sequence).

Sequencing was performed on peripheral blood. The rearrangement joins TRBV19 to TRBJ1-1, with D hard to call. The receptor's source is a man in his 60s with acute or convalescent COVID-19. CDR3 nucleotides: TGTGCCAGTAGCAACACAATAAACACTGAAGCTTTCTTT. Encoded protein: CASSNTINTEAFF. The full variable domain, with the rest looked up from reference TRBV19 and TRBJ1-1, is DGGITQSPKYLFRKEGQNVTLSCEQNLNHDAMYWYRQDPGQGLRLIYYSQIVNDFQKGDIAEGYSVSREKKESFPLTVTSAQKNPTAFYLCASSNTINTEAFFGQGTRLTVV.